The sequence of this T cell receptor (beta chain) was determined in a study of regulatory T cells in long-lasting Graves disease. Study-level findings and limits: TRBV28, TRBJ1-2 and TRBJ2-5 were segments that persistent disease favored. Possibly, too few samples lowered accuracy.

Ten or more counts support this clonotype. Its target is unknown. Time point given: newly diagnosed GD, antithyroid drugs for less than 3 months. With RNA extracted from PBMCs as input, the TCR library was made. Doctors identified Graves' disease using the American Thyroid Association guidelines. The germline gives CDR1 SNHLY, CDR2 FYNNEI. With 2 bases clipped from V and 2 bases from J, the junction kept 5 bases outside the gene matches. CDR3 length: 15 amino acids. In building TCR beta libraries, iRepertoire HTBI primers were used together with Arm-PCR of CDR3 regions. MiXCR, run by TCRdb on the multiplex PCR reads, gives a single entry per CDR3 protein. The table has 200,000 to 250,000 distinct CDR3 sequences, roughly 20% seen once. This same sample was also part of a study on T cells in Graves' hyperthyroidism and ophthalmopathy. That publication notes: Carried out on the TCR CDR3, a first-round RT-PCR used the HTBI primer set.

The chain recombines TRBV2 with TRBJ2-5, with 7 bases matching TRBD2. Sequencing used peripheral blood mononuclear cells (PBMCs), obtained at new diagnosis, from a patient treated with antithyroid drugs. The source is a woman in her thirties with Graves disease. CDR3 nucleotide sequence: TGTGCCAGCAGTGAACGGGACTACTCTCAAGAGACCCAGTACTTC. Its protein is CASSERDYSQETQYF.